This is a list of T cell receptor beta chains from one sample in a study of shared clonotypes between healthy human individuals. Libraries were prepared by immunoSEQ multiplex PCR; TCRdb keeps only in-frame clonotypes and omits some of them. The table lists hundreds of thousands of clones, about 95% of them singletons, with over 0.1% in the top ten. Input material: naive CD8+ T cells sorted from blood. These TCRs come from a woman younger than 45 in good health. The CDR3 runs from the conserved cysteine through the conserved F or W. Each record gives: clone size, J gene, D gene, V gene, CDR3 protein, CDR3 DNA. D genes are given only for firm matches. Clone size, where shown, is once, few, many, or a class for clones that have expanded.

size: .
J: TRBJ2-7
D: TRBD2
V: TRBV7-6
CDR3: CASTEAGGPDEQYF
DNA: TGTGCCAGCACCGAAGCGGGAGGGCCCGACGAGCAGTACTTC

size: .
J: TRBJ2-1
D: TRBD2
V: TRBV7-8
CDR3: CASTGGGSYNEQFF
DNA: TGTGCCAGCACCGGGGGGGGGTCATACAATGAGCAGTTCTTC

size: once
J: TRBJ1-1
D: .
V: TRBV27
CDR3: CASSPWGTSNGGAFF
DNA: TGTGCCAGCAGTCCGTGGGGGACCTCCAATGGGGGAGCTTTCTTT

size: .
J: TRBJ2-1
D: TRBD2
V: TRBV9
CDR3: CASSPSGGPYNEQFF
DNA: TGTGCCAGCAGCCCGAGCGGGGGACCCTACAATGAGCAGTTCTTC

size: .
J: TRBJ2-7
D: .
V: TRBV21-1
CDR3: CASREYGHEQYF
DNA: TGTGCCAGCCGGGAATACGGACACGAGCAGTACTTC

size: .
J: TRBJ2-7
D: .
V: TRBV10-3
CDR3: CAIFDPSRGDLYEQYF
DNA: TGTGCCATCTTTGATCCGAGCAGGGGGGACCTCTACGAGCAGTACTTC

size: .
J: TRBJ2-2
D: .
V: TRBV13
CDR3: CASSVTAGARPGELFF
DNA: TGTGCCAGCAGCGTTACAGCCGGGGCTCGTCCCGGGGAGCTGTTTTTT

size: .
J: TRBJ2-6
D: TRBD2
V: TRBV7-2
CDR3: CASSLKPSGVGANVLTF
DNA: TGTGCCAGCAGCTTAAAGCCTAGCGGGGTTGGGGCCAACGTCCTGACTTTC

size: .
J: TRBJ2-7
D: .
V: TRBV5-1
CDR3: CASSGLAREDEQYF
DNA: TGCGCCAGCAGCGGTCTGGCGAGAGAGGACGAGCAGTACTTC

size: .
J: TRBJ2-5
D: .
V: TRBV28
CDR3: CASQGIVGETQYF
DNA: TGTGCCAGCCAGGGGATAGTAGGGGAGACCCAGTACTTC

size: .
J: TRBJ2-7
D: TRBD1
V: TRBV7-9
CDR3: CASSSTGAEQYF
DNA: TGTGCCAGCAGCAGTACAGGGGCCGAGCAGTACTTC

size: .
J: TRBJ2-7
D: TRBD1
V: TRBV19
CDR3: CASSPGQGYFYEQYF
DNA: TGTGCCAGTAGCCCCGGACAGGGCTATTTCTACGAGCAGTACTTC

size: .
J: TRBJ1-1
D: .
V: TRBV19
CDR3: CASSLPGPNTEAFF
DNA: TGTGCCAGTAGTTTGCCGGGACCGAACACTGAAGCTTTCTTT

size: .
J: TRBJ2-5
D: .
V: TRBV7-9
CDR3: CASSLVFSETQYF
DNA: TGTGCCAGCAGCTTAGTGTTCTCCGAGACCCAGTACTTC

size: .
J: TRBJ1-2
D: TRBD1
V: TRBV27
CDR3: CASSPRTGDGYTF
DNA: TGTGCCAGCAGTCCCAGGACAGGGGATGGCTACACCTTC

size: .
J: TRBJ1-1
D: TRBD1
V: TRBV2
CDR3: CASRPGQGLNTEAFF
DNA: TGTGCCAGCAGACCGGGACAGGGTCTGAACACTGAAGCTTTCTTT

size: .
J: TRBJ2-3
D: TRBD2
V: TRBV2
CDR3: CASLSEAGEFTDTQYF
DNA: TGTGCCAGTCTCTCAGAGGCGGGAGAGTTTACAGATACGCAGTATTTT

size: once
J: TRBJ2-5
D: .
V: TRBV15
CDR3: CATSREQEPQETQYF
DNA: TGTGCCACCAGCAGAGAACAGGAGCCCCAAGAGACCCAGTACTTC

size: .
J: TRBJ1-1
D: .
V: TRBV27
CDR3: CASSASGLRLGNTEAFF
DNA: TGTGCCAGCAGTGCTTCCGGGCTTCGCCTGGGGAACACTGAAGCTTTCTTT

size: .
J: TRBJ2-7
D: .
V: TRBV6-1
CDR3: CASSEGVTYEQYF
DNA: TGTGCCAGCAGTGAAGGAGTCACCTACGAGCAGTACTTC

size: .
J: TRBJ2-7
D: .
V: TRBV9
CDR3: CASSVEVGETYEQYF
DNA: TGTGCCAGCAGCGTAGAGGTTGGCGAAACCTACGAGCAGTACTTC

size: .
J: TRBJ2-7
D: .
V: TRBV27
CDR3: CASSLQRAVEGYEQYF
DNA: TGTGCCAGCAGTTTACAGAGAGCGGTGGAAGGATACGAGCAGTACTTC

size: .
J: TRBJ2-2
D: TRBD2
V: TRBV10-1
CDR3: CASSGLAGNTGELFF
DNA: TGCGCCAGCAGCGGACTAGCGGGAAACACCGGGGAGCTGTTTTTT

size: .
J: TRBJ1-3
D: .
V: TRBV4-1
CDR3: CASSQARGSGNTIYF
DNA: TGCGCCAGCAGCCAAGCTCGGGGTTCTGGAAACACCATATATTTT

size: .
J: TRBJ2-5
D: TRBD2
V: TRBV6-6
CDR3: CASSRLAGVRETQYF
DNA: TGTGCCAGCAGCCGACTAGCGGGTGTTAGAGAGACCCAGTACTTC

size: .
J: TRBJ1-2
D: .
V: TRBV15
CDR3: CATSSTDYGYTF
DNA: TGTGCCACCAGCAGTACAGACTATGGCTACACCTTC

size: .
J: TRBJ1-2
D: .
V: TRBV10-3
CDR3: CAITEGGGYGYTF
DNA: TGTGCCATCACCGAGGGGGGAGGTTATGGCTACACCTTC

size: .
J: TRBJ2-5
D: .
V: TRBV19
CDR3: CASSIIQETQYF
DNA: TGTGCCAGTAGTATAATCCAAGAGACCCAGTACTTC

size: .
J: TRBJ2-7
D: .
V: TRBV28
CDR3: CASSLVSGQYEQYF
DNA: TGTGCCAGCAGTTTGGTTAGCGGACAGTACGAGCAGTACTTC

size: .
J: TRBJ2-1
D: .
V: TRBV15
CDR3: CATSRDLASSYNEQFF
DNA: TGTGCCACCAGCAGAGATTTGGCTAGCTCCTACAATGAGCAGTTCTTC

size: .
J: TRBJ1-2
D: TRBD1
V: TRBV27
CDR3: CASSSGGESYTF
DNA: TGTGCCAGCAGTTCAGGGGGCGAAAGTTACACCTTC

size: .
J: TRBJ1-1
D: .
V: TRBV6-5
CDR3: CASSYSRPFMNTEAFF
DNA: TGTGCCAGCAGTTACTCAAGGCCCTTTATGAACACTGAAGCTTTCTTT

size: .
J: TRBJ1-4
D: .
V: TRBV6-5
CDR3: CASSPAAGNEKLFF
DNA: TGTGCCAGCAGTCCGGCTGCAGGGAATGAAAAACTGTTTTTT

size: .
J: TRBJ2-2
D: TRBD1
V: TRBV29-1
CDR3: CSVVDRRTPGELFF
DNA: TGCAGCGTTGTGGACAGGAGGACCCCCGGGGAGCTGTTTTTT

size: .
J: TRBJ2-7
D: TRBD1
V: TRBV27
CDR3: CASGTGRTYEQYF
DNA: TGTGCCAGCGGGACAGGGAGAACCTACGAGCAGTACTTC

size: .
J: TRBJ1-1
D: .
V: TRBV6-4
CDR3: CASRRTVANTEAFF
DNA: TGTGCCAGCCGAAGGACAGTTGCCAACACTGAAGCTTTCTTT

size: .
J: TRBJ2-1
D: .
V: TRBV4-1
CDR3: CASSQESSYNEQFF
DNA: TGCGCCAGCAGCCAAGAGTCTTCCTACAATGAGCAGTTCTTC

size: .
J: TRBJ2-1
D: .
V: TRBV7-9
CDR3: CASSLGFFEQFF
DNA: TGTGCCAGCAGCTTAGGTTTCTTCGAGCAGTTCTTC

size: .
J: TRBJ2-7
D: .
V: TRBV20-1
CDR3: CSASPYEQYF
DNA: TGCAGTGCGTCCCCCTACGAGCAGTACTTC

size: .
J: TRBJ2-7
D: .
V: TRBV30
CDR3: CAWSVDLDSYEQYF
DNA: TGTGCCTGGAGTGTGGACCTTGACTCCTACGAGCAGTACTTC

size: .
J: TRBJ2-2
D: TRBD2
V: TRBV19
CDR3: CASSTPRTSGIGELFF
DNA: TGTGCCAGTAGTACCCCCCGGACTAGCGGGATCGGGGAGCTGTTTTTT

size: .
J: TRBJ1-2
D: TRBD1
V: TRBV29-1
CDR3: CSVEDTGQGAPGYTF
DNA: TGCAGCGTTGAAGATACGGGGCAGGGGGCGCCAGGCTACACCTTC

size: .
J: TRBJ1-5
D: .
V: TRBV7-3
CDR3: CASSPGTGSNQPQHF
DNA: TGTGCCAGCAGCCCCGGAACAGGGAGCAATCAGCCCCAGCATTTT

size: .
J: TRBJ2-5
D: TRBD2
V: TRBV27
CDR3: CASKPTRGLGETQYF
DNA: TGTGCCAGCAAGCCAACTAGGGGACTAGGGGAGACCCAGTACTTC

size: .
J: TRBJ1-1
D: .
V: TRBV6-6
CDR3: CASRAGGNTEAFF
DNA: TGTGCCAGCAGGGCCGGCGGGAACACTGAAGCTTTCTTT

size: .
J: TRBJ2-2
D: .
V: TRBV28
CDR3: CASSSGTFLNTGELFF
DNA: TGTGCCAGCAGTTCAGGGACATTCCTGAACACCGGGGAGCTGTTTTTT

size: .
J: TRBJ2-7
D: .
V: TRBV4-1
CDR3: CASSQGHYRSYEQYF
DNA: TGCGCCAGCAGCCAGGGACACTACCGCTCCTACGAGCAGTACTTC

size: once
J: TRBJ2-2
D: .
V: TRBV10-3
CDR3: CAISESSNIGLFF
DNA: TGTGCCATCAGTGAGTCGTCAAACATCGGGCTGTTTTTT

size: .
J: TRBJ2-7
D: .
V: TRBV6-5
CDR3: CASSDAYEQYF
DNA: TGTGCCAGCAGTGACGCCTACGAGCAGTACTTC

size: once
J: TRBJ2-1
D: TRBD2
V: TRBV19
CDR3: CASSPGLAPNEQFF
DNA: TGTGCCAGTAGCCCGGGACTAGCGCCTAATGAGCAGTTCTTC

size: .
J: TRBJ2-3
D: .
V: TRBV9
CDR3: CASSVVPSGITDTQYF
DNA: TGTGCCAGCAGCGTAGTTCCCAGCGGAATCACAGATACGCAGTATTTT

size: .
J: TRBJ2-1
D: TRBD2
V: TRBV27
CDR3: CASSSLAGPPGEQFF
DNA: TGTGCCAGCAGTTCCTTAGCGGGTCCGCCAGGGGAGCAGTTCTTC

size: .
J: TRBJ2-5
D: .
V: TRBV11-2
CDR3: CASSFAGQETQYF
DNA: TGTGCCAGCAGCTTCGCGGGACAAGAGACCCAGTACTTC

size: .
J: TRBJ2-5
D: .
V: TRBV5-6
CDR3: CASSSPDTPGETQYF
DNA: TGTGCCAGCAGCTCACCGGACACCCCAGGGGAGACCCAGTACTTC